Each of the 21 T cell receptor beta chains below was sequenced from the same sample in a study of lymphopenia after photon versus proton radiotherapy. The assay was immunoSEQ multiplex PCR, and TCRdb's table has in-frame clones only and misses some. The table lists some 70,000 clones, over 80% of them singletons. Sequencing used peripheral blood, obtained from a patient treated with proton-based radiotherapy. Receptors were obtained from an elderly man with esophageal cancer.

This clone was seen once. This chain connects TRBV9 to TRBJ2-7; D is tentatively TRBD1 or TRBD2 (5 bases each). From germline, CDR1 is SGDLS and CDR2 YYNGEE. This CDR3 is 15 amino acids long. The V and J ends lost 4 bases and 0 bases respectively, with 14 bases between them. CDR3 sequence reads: CASSLQTGASYEQYF. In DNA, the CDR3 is TGTGCCAGCAGCCTTCAAACCGGGGCCTCCTACGAGCAGTACTTC.

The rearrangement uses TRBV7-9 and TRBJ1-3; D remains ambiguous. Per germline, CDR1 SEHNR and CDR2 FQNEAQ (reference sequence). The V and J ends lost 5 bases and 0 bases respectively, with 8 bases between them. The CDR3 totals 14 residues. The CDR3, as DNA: TGTGCCAGCAGCCAAGATCTCTCTGGAAACACCATATATTTT. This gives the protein CASSQDLSGNTIYF. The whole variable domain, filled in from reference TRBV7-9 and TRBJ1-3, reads DTGVSQNPRHKITKRGQNVTFRCDPISEHNRLYWYRQTLGQGPEFLTYFQNEAQLEKSRLLSDRFSAERPKGSFSTLEIQRTEQGDSAMYLCASSQDLSGNTIYFGEGSWLTVV.

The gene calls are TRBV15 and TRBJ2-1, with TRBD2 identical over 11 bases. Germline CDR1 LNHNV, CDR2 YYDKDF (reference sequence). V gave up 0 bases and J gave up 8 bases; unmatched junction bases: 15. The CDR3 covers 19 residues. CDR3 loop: CATSRDSRRASGRPDEQFF. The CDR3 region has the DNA TGTGCCACCAGCAGAGATTCTCGTCGGGCTAGCGGGAGGCCCGATGAGCAGTTCTTC.

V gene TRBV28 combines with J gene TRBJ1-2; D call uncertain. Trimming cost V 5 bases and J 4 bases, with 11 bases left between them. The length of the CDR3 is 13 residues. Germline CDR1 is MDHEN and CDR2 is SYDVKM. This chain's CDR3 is CASSLSPRYGYTF. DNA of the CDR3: TGTGCCAGCAGTCTATCCCCGCGCTATGGCTACACCTTC.

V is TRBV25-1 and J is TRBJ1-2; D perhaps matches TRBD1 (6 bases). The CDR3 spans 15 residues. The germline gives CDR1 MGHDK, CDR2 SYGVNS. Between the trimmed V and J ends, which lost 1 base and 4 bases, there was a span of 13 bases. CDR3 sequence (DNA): TGTGCCAGCAGTGAATTCAGGGGAAAAGGCTATGGCTACACCTTC. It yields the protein CASSEFRGKGYGYTF.

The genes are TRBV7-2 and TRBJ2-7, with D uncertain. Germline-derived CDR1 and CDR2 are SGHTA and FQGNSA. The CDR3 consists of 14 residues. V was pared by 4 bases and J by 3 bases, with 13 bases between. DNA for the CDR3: TGTGCCAGCAGCTCCACCTCCGTCGGCTACGAGCAGTACTTC. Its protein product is CASSSTSVGYEQYF. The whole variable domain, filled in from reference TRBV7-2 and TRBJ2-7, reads GAGVSQSPSNKVTEKGKDVELRCDPISGHTALYWYRQSLGQGLEFLIYFQGNSAPDKSGLPSDRFSAERTGGSVSTLTIQRTQQEDSAVYLCASSSTSVGYEQYFGPGTRLTVT.

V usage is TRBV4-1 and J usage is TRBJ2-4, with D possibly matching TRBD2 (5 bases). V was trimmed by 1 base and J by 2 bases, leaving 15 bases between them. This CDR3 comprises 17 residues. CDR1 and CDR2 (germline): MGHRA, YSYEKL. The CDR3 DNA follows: TGCGCCAGCAGCCAAGGGGTAGGTGGGAGCACCAAAAACATTCAGTACTTC. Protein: CASSQGVGGSTKNIQYF.

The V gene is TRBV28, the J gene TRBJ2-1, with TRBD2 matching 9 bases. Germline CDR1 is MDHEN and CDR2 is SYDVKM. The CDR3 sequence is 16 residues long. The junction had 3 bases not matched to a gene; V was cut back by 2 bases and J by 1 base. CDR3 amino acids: CASSLSLAGSYNEQFF. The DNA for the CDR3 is TGTGCCAGCAGTTTAAGTCTAGCGGGGTCCTACAATGAGCAGTTCTTC. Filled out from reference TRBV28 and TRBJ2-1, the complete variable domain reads DVKVTQSSRYLVKRTGEKVFLECVQDMDHENMFWYRQDPGLGLRLIYFSYDVKMKEKGDIPEGYSVSREKKERFSLILESASTNQTSMYLCASSLSLAGSYNEQFFGPGTRLTVL.

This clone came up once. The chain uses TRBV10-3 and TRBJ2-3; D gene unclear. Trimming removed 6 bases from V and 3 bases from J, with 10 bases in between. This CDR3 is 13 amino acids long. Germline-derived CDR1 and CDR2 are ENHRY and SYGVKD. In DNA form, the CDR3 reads TGTGCCATCAGGGGAACAGAGACAGATACGCAGTATTTT. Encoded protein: CAIRGTETDTQYF.

In nucleotides, the CDR3 is TGTGCCAGCAGCTCCCCCGGGACAGGGGGCTACGAGCAGTACTTC. It specifies CASSSPGTGGYEQYF. V and J are TRBV7-9 and TRBJ2-7; 11 bases line up with TRBD1. CDR3 length: 15 residues. After removal of 4 bases from V and 3 bases from J, the junction contained 5 bases not matched to a gene. The germline V gene has CDR1 SEHNR and CDR2 FQNEAQ (reference sequence).

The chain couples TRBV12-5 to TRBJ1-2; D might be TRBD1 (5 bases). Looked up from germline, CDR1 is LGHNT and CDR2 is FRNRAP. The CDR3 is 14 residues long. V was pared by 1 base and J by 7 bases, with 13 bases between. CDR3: CASGLDPGRGGYTF. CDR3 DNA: TGTGCTAGTGGTTTGGATCCAGGGCGGGGTGGCTACACCTTC.

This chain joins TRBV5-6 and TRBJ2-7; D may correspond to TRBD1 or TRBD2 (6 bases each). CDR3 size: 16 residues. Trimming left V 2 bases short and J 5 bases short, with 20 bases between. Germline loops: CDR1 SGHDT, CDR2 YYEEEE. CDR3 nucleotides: TGTGCCAGCAGCTTTCCCCTGGGGGCCGGGAGTAACGAGCAGTACTTC. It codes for CASSFPLGAGSNEQYF.

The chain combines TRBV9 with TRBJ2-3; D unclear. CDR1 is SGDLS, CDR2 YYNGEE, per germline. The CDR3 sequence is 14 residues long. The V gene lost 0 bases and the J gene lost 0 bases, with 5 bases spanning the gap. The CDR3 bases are TGTGCCAGCAGCGTAGACCATAGCACAGATACGCAGTATTTT. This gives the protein CASSVDHSTDTQYF. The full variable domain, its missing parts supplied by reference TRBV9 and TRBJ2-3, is DSGVTQTPKHLITATGQRVTLRCSPRSGDLSVYWYQQSLDQGLQFLIQYYNGEERAKGNILERFSAQQFPDLHSELNLSSLELGDSALYFCASSVDHSTDTQYFGPGTRLTVL.

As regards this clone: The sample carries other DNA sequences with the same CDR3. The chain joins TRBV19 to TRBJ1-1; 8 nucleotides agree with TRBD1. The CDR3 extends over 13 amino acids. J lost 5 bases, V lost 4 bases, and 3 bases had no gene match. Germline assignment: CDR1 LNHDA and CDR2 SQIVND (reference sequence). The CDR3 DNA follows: TGTGCCAGTAGTAGACAGGGGAGAACTGAAGCTTTCTTT. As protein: CASSRQGRTEAFF. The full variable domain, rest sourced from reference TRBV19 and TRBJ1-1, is DGGITQSPKYLFRKEGQNVTLSCEQNLNHDAMYWYRQDPGQGLRLIYYSQIVNDFQKGDIAEGYSVSREKKESFPLTVTSAQKNPTAFYLCASSRQGRTEAFFGQGTRLTVV.

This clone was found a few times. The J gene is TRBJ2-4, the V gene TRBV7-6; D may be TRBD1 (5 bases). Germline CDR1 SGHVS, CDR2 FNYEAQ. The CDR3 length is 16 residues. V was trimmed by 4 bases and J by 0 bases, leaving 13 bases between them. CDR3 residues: CASSSTDRLAKNIQYF. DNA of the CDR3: TGTGCCAGCAGCTCCACAGACAGACTAGCCAAAAACATTCAGTACTTC.

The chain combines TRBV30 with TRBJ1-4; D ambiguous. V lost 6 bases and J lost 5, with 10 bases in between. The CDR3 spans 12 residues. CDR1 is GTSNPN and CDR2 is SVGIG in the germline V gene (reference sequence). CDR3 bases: TGTGCCTGCCCCCAGCAAAATGAAAAACTGTTTTTT. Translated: CACPQQNEKLFF.

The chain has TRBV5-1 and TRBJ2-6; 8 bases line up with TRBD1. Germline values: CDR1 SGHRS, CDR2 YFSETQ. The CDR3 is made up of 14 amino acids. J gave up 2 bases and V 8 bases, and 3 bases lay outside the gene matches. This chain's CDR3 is CASGTGTGANVLTF. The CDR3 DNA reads TGCGCCAGTGGGACAGGAACTGGGGCCAACGTCCTGACTTTC.

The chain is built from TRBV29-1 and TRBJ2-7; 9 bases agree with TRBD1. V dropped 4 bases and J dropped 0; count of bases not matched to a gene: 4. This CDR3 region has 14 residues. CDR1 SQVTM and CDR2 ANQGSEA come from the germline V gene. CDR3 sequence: CSVAVTGGSYEQYF. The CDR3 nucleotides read TGCAGCGTTGCTGTGACAGGGGGCTCCTACGAGCAGTACTTC.

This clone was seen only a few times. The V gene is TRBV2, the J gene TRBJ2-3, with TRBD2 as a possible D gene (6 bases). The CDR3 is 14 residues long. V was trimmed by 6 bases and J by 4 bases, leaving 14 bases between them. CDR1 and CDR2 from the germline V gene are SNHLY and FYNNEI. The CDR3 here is CASRPSSVADTQYF. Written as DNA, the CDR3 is TGTGCCAGCAGGCCATCTAGCGTGGCAGATACGCAGTATTTT.

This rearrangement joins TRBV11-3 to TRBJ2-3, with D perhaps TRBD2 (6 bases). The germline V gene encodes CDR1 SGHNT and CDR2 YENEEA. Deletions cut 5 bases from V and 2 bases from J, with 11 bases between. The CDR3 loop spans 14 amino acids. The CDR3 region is CASSPPGDTDTQYF. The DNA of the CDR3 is TGTGCCAGCAGCCCCCCGGGAGACACAGATACGCAGTATTTT.

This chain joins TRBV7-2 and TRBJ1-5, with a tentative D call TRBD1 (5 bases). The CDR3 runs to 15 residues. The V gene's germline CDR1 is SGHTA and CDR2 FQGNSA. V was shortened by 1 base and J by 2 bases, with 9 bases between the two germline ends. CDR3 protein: CASSLEGIGNQPQHF. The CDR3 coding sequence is TGTGCCAGCAGCTTAGAGGGGATTGGCAATCAGCCCCAGCATTTT.